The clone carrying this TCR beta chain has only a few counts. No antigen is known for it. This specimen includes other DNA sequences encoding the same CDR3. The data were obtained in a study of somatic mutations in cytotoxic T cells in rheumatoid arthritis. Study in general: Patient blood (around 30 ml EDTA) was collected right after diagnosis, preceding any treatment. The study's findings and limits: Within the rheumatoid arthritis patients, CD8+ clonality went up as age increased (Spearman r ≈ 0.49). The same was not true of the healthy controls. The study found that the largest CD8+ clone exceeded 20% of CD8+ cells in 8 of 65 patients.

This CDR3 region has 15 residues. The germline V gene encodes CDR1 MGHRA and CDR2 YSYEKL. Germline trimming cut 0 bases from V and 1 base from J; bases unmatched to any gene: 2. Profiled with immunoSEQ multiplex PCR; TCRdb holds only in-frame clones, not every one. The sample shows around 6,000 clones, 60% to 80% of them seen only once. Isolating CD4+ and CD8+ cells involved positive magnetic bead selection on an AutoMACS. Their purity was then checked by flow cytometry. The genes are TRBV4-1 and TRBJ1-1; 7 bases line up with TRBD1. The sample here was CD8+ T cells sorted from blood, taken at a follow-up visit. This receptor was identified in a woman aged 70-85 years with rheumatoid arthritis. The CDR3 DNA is TGCGCCAGCAGCCAAGAAGACAGGGAGAACACTGAAGCTTTCTTT. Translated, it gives CASSQEDRENTEAFF.